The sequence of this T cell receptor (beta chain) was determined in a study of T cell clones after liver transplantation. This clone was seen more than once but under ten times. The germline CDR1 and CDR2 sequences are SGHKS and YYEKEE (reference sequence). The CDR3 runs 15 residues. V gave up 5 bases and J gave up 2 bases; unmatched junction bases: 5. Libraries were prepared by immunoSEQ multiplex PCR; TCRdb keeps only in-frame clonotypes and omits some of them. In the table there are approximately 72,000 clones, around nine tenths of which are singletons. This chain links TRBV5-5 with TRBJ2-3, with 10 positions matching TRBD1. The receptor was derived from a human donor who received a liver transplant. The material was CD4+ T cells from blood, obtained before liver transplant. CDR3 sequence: CASRSDRGVTDTQYF. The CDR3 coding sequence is TGTGCCAGCAGATCGGACAGGGGGGTCACAGATACGCAGTATTTT.